The rows below give T cell receptor beta chains drawn from one sample of a study of cytomegalovirus exposure and HLA in healthy donors. Assay: immunoSEQ multiplex PCR; the TCRdb copy retains only in-frame clones and omits some. The data contain some 160,000 clones, 77% of them seen just once; the ten biggest clones take up 1.5% to 2%. Sequenced material: PBMCs. Receptors originate from a woman in her 30s in good health and CMV-seronegative. The CDR3 runs from the conserved cysteine through the conserved F or W.

>TRBV19
CASSIRGASNQPQHF
>TRBV6-5
CASSYRRGVYEQYF
>TRBV5-1
CASSATQVNYGYTF
>TRBV7-2
CASILTSGAYEQYF
>TRBV19
CASRTGGNTEAFF
>TRBV11-2
CASSLAGRNYGYTF
>TRBV28
CASSFQTGGSGELFF
>TRBV20-1
CSSKGDNEQFF
>TRBV4-3
CASSHLGPGLGSNNEQFF
>TRBV28
CASRATEYGYTF
>TRBV7-2
CASSFVGGTEAFF
>TRBV7-2
CASSARPGTSAYEQYF
>TRBV6-5
CASSYGGGYGYTF
>TRBV7-3
CASSPRGNTEAFF
>TRBV29-1
CSAIGGRTEAFF
>TRBV6-9
CASTPSGQGQSAPAF
>TRBV20-1
CSARLTTEAFF
>TRBV5-4
CASSSLSYNEQFF
>TRBV28
CASSLLDRDNEQFF
>TRBV27
CASSFRRAPSYNEQFF
>TRBV18
CASSPQRGAMNTEAFF
>TRBV30
CAWSAGTGGSYGYTF
>TRBV30
CAWIRLGAGEQFF
>TRBV6-1
CASSETDFNQPQHF
>TRBV27
CASSLLTSGSGGELFF
>TRBV6-5
CASSLGSEKLFF
>TRBV7-2
CASSSKPTSGRPHQETQYF
>TRBV6-5
CASSSPGTRSDTQYF
>TRBV30
CAWSKPGQLNEKLFF
>TRBV9
CASSVMGQGINTEAFF
>TRBV9
CASSPRQGLIGYTF
>TRBV28
CASSLGTWDTEAFF
>TRBV5-1
CASSLGGSGRTYEQYF
>TRBV5-1
CASSLFEREDYEQYF
>TRBV7-3
CASSLSPTGGPDGYTF
>TRBV29-1
CSTGTATNYGYTF
>TRBV16
CASSHDWQRSGYTF